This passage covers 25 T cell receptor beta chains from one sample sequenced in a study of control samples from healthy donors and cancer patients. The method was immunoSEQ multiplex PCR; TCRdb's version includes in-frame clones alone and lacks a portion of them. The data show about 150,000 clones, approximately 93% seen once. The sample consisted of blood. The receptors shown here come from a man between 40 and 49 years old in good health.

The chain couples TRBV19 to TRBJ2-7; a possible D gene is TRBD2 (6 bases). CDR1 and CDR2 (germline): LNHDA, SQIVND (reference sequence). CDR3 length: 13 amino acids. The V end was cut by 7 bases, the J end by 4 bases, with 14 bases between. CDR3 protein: CASTGTADYEQYF. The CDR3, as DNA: TGTGCCAGTACCGGGACTGCCGATTACGAGCAGTACTTC.

This CDR3 reads CASSLGPGANTDTQYF. The CDR3 region has the DNA TGCGCCAGCAGCTTGGGCCCGGGGGCTAACACAGATACGCAGTATTTT. The V and J genes are TRBV5-1 and TRBJ2-3; possibly TRBD1 or TRBD2 for D (6 bases each). Germline CDR1 is SGHRS and CDR2 is YFSETQ. The V gene lost 0 bases and the J gene lost 2 bases, with 13 bases spanning the gap. This CDR3 is built from 16 residues.

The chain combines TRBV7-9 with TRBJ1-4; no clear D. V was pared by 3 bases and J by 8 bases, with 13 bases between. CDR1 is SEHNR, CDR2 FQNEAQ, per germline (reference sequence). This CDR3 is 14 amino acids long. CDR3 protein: CASSFPLSGEKLFF. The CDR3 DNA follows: TGTGCCAGCAGCTTTCCGCTATCGGGAGAAAAACTGTTTTTT.

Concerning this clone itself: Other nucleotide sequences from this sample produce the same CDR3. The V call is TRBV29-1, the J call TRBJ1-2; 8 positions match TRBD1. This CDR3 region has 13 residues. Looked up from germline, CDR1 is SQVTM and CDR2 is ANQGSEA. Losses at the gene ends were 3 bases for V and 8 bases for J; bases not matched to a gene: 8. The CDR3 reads CSVEWQGAGGYTF. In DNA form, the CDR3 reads TGCAGCGTTGAGTGGCAGGGGGCGGGGGGCTACACCTTC.

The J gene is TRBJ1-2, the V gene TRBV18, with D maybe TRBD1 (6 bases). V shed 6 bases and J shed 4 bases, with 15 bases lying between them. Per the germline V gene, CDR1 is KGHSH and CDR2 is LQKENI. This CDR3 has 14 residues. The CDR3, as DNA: TGTGCCAGCTCCCGAGGACAGCAACTCTATGGCTACACCTTC. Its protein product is CASSRGQQLYGYTF.

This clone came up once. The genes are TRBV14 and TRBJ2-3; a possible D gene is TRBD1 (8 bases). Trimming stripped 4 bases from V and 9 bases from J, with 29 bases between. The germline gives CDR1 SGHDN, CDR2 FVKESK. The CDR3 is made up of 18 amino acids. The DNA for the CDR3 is TGTGCCAGCAGCCCCAAGTTACAGGGGGGGTGGCAAAGGAGGACGCAGTATTTT. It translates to CASSPKLQGGWQRRTQYF.

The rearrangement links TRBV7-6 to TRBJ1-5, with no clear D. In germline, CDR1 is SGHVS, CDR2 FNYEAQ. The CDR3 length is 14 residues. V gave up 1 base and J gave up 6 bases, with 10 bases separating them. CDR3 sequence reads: CASSLVGAGQPQHF. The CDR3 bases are TGTGCCAGCAGCTTAGTTGGTGCGGGTCAGCCCCAGCATTTT.

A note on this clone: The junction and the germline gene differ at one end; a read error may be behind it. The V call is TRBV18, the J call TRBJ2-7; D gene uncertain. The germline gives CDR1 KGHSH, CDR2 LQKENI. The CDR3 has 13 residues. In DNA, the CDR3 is TGTGCCAGCCCACCCCGTGCACAATACGAGCAGTACTTC. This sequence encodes CASPPRAQYEQYF.

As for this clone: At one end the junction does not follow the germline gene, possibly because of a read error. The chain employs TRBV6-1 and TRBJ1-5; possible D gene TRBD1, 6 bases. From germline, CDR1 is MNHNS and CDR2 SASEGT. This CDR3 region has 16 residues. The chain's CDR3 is CASSEEWGGGDQPQHF. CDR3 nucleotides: TGTGCCAGCAGCGAAGAATGGGGAGGGGGGGATCAGCCCCAGCATTTT.

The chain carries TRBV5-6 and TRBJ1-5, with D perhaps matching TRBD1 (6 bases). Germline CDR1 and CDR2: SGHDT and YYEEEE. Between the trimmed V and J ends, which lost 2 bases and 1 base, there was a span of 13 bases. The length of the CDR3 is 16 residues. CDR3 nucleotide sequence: TGTGCCAGCAGCTTTTGGGCAGGGGAGAGCAATCAGCCCCAGCATTTT. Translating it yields CASSFWAGESNQPQHF. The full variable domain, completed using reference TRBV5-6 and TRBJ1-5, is DAGVTQSPTHLIKTRGQQVTLRCSPKSGHDTVSWYQQALGQGPQFIFQYYEEEERQRGNFPDRFSGHQFPNYSSELNVNALLLGDSALYLCASSFWAGESNQPQHFGDGTRLSIL.

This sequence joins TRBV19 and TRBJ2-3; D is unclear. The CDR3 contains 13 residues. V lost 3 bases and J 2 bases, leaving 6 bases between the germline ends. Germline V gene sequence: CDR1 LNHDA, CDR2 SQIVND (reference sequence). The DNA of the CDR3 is TGTGCCAGTAGTATGGCAGTCACAGATACGCAGTATTTT. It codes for CASSMAVTDTQYF.

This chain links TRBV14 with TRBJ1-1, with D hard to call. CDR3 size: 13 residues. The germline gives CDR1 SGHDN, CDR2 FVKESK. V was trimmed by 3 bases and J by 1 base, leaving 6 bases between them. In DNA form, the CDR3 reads TGTGCCAGCAGCCAGCCCCCGAACACTGAAGCTTTCTTT. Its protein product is CASSQPPNTEAFF.

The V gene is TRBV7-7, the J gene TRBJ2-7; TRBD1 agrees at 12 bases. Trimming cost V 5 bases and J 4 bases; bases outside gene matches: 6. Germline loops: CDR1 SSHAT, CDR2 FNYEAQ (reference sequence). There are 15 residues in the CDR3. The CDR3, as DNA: TGTGCCAGCAGCCCGGGACAGGGGGCATCGTACGAGCAGTACTTC. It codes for CASSPGQGASYEQYF.

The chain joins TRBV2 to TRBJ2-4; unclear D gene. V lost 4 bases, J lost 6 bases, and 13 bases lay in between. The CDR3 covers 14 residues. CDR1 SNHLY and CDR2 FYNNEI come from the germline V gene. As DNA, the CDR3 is TGTGCCAGCAGTGCCCGACACGTAGGAAACATTCAGTACTTC. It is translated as CASSARHVGNIQYF.

In DNA form, the CDR3 reads TGTGCCAGCAGCCTTGGAGAGGGACAGGCGGTCGGGAATTCACCCCTCCACTTT. Its translation is CASSLGEGQAVGNSPLHF. The V and J genes are TRBV5-5 and TRBJ1-6; 8 bases line up with TRBD1. Germline V gives CDR1 SGHKS, CDR2 YYEKEE (reference sequence). CDR3 length: 18 residues. The V gene end was trimmed by 4 bases and the J gene end by 7 bases; junction bases not matched to a gene: 16.

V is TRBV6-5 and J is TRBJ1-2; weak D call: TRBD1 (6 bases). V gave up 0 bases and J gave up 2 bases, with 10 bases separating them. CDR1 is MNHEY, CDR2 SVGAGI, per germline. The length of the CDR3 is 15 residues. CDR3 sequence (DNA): TGTGCCAGCAGTTACTCCCGAAGGGGGAACTATGGCTACACCTTC. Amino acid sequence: CASSYSRRGNYGYTF.

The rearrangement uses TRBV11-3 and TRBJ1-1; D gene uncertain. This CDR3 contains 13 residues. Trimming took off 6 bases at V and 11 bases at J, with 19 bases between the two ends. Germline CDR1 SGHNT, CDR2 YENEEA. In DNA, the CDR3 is TGTGCCAGCAGTGAAACAGTTCAGGCCGGGGCTTTCTTT. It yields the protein CASSETVQAGAFF.

The CDR3 DNA sequence: TGTGCCAGCAGCCATCGGGACTACCTATACAATGAGCAGTTCTTC. It codes for CASSHRDYLYNEQFF. The chain has TRBV3-1 (or the pseudogene TRBV3-2) and TRBJ2-1; 7 nucleotides agree with TRBD2. V lost 3 bases to trimming and J lost 4 bases; unmatched junction nucleotides: 6. CDR3 size: 15 residues. Germline V gene lookup returns CDR1 LGHDT and CDR2 YNNKEL (reference sequence).

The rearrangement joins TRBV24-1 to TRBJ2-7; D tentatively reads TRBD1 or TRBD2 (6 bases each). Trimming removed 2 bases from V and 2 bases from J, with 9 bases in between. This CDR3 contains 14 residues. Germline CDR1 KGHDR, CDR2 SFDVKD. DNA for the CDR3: TGTGCCACCAGTGATTCCCGGGGGCCCTACGAGCAGTACTTC. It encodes CATSDSRGPYEQYF.

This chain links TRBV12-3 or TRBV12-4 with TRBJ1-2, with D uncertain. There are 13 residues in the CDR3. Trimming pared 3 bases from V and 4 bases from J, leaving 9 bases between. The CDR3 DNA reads TGTGCCAGCAGTTTCAAGTCCGGCTATGGCTACACCTTC. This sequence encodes CASSFKSGYGYTF.

CDR3 sequence (DNA): TGCGCCAGCAGCCAAGAAGCACAGGGGGCTCCTGAAGCTTTCTTT. Protein: CASSQEAQGAPEAFF. This chain joins TRBV4-1 and TRBJ1-1; TRBD1 agrees at 9 bases. Germline CDR1 reads MGHRA; CDR2 reads YSYEKL. Trimming at V came to 0 bases and at J to 6 bases, leaving 5 bases not matched to a gene. The CDR3 contains 15 residues.

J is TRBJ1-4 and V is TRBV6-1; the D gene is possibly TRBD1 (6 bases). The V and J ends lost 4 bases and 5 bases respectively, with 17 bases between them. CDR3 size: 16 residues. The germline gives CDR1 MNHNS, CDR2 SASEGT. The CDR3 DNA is TGTGCCAGCAGTGGGGGGGGGCTAAGGAACAATGAAAAACTGTTTTTT. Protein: CASSGGGLRNNEKLFF.

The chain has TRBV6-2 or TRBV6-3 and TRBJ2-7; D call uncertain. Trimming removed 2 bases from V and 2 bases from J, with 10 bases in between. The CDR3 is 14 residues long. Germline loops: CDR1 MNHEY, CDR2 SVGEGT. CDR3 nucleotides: TGTGCCAGCAGTTACGCCGCAAGTACCTACGAGCAGTACTTC. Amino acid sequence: CASSYAASTYEQYF.

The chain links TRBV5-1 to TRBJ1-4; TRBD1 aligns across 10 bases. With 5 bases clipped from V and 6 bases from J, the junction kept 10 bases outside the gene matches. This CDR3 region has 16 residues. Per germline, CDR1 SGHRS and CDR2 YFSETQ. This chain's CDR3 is CASRTGAGTGDEKLFF. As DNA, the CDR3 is TGCGCCAGCAGGACGGGCGCCGGGACAGGGGATGAAAAACTGTTTTTT.

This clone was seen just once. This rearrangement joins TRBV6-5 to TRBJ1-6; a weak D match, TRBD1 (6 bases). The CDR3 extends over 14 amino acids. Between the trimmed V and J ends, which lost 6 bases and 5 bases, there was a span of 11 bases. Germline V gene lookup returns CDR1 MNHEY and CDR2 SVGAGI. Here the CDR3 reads CASSVGQNNSPLHF. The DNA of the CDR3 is TGTGCCAGCAGCGTAGGACAGAATAATTCACCCCTCCACTTT.